One and the same sample provided the 32 T cell receptor beta chains below, sequenced in a study of blood T cell repertoires in COVID-19. Clones were sequenced by immunoSEQ multiplex PCR, and TCRdb holds only the in-frame ones, with some missing. Found here are about 270,000 clones, approximately 91% of them singletons; the top ten hold roughly 2.1%. Specimen: peripheral blood. These receptor sequences come from a middle-aged man with acute or convalescent COVID-19.

V is TRBV15 and J is TRBJ2-1; 11 bases match TRBD2. Trimming at V came to 5 bases and at J to 7 bases, leaving 7 bases not matched to a gene. CDR1 is LNHNV, CDR2 YYDKDF, per germline (reference sequence). The CDR3 sequence is 15 residues long. The CDR3 DNA reads TGTGCCACCAGCGCAAGGACTAGCGGGTATAATGAGCAGTTCTTC. Protein sequence: CATSARTSGYNEQFF.

The chain is built from TRBV29-1 and TRBJ2-5; perhaps TRBD2 as D (5 bases). Germline CDR1 SQVTM, CDR2 ANQGSEA. V lost 6 bases to trimming and J lost 1 base, with 12 bases between them. The CDR3 contains 13 residues. Written as DNA, the CDR3 is TGCAGCGTAGCGACGGGAACCCAAGAGACCCAGTACTTC. Amino acid sequence: CSVATGTQETQYF.

The V and J genes are TRBV3-1 (or the pseudogene TRBV3-2) and TRBJ2-5, with D possibly matching TRBD2 (5 bases). Trimming left V 6 bases short and J 13 bases short, with 18 bases between. This CDR3 is 12 amino acids long. Looked up from germline, CDR1 is LGHDT and CDR2 is YNNKEL (reference sequence). The DNA for the CDR3 is TGTGCCAGCAGGGACCTTCTGGGAGCGTTGTACTTC. Its translation is CASRDLLGALYF.

This chain links TRBV19 with TRBJ1-1, with a tentative D call TRBD1 (5 bases). Germline V gene sequence: CDR1 LNHDA, CDR2 SQIVND (reference sequence). V lost 7 bases and J lost 7, with 16 bases in between. The CDR3 covers 13 residues. CDR3: CASKPTATFEAFF. The CDR3 DNA follows: TGTGCCAGTAAGCCGACAGCGACCTTTGAAGCTTTCTTT.

The DNA for the CDR3 is TGTGCCAGCAGTCTAACCCGACAGATGAACACTGAAGCTTTCTTT. Encoded protein: CASSLTRQMNTEAFF. The J gene is TRBJ1-1, the V gene TRBV6-2 or TRBV6-3; weak D call: TRBD1 (5 bases). V was shortened by 5 bases and J by 0 bases, with 13 bases between the two germline ends. The CDR3 spans 15 residues. Germline CDR1 reads MNHEY; CDR2 reads SVGEGT.

This chain links TRBV5-1 with TRBJ2-1, with TRBD2 identical over 7 bases. Trimming cost V 0 bases and J 4 bases; bases outside gene matches: 4. In germline, CDR1 is SGHRS, CDR2 YFSETQ. The CDR3 has 15 amino acids. The CDR3 here is CASSLVVSGYNEQFF. In DNA form, the CDR3 reads TGCGCCAGCAGCTTGGTGGTTAGCGGGTACAATGAGCAGTTCTTC.

V gene TRBV4-1 combines with J gene TRBJ2-2, with TRBD2 matching over 7 bases. The CDR3 is 17 amino acids. V lost 4 bases to trimming and J lost 6 bases; unmatched junction nucleotides: 14. CDR1 and CDR2 (germline): MGHRA, YSYEKL. The CDR3 loop is CASSRSGLVIWAGELFF. The CDR3 coding sequence is TGCGCCAGCAGCCGCTCCGGACTAGTCATTTGGGCCGGGGAGCTGTTTTTT.

The chain recombines TRBV6-5 with TRBJ2-5; 10 bases agree with TRBD1. The CDR3 is 15 amino acids. The V segment lost 2 bases and the J segment 4 bases; nucleotides outside the gene matches: 4. Looked up from germline, CDR1 is MNHEY and CDR2 is SVGAGI. CDR3 protein: CASSYPTGGIETQYF. The CDR3 DNA sequence: TGTGCCAGCAGTTACCCGACAGGGGGCATAGAGACCCAGTACTTC.

The genes are TRBV3-1 (or the pseudogene TRBV3-2) and TRBJ1-2, with a tentative D call TRBD1 (5 bases). With 3 bases removed from V and 6 bases from J, the gap between germline ends came to 17 bases. CDR3 length: 15 amino acids. CDR1 is LGHDT and CDR2 is YNNKEL in the germline V gene (reference sequence). The CDR3 is CASSHPSWGGHGYTF. CDR3 in DNA: TGTGCCAGCAGCCACCCTTCCTGGGGGGGACATGGCTACACCTTC.

The chain uses TRBV5-1 and TRBJ1-5; D possibly corresponds to TRBD1 (5 bases). The V end lost 0 bases, the J end lost 2 bases, and 9 bases lay between the germline ends. Per germline, CDR1 SGHRS and CDR2 YFSETQ. The CDR3 extends over 15 amino acids. DNA for the CDR3: TGCGCCAGCAGCTTGGAAGGGGTAGGCAATCAGCCCCAGCATTTT. Translation gives CASSLEGVGNQPQHF.

V is TRBV7-2 and J is TRBJ1-2, with 7 bases matching TRBD1. The J segment lost 7 bases and the V segment lost 5 bases, leaving 4 bases of the junction unmatched. Looked up from germline, CDR1 is SGHTA and CDR2 is FQGNSA. The CDR3 extends over 12 amino acids. As DNA, the CDR3 is TGTGCCAGCAGCCCAGACAGGGTTGGCTACACCTTC. It codes for CASSPDRVGYTF.

This chain links TRBV29-1 with TRBJ1-4; the D gene is possibly TRBD1 (5 bases). Germline V gene lookup returns CDR1 SQVTM and CDR2 ANQGSEA. V lost 0 bases to trimming and J lost 0 bases, with 5 bases between them. The CDR3 covers 14 residues. CDR3 bases: TGCAGCGTTGAAGAGGACACAACTAATGAAAAACTGTTTTTT. Translated: CSVEEDTTNEKLFF.

This chain uses TRBV6-5 with TRBJ2-7, with D uncertain. Germline-derived CDR1 and CDR2 are MNHEY and SVGAGI. This CDR3 contains 14 residues. V was cut by 8 bases and J by 4 bases, with 18 bases left in between. The CDR3 sequence: CASSYAPTEYEQYF. The CDR3 nucleotides are TGTGCCAGCTCGTACGCCCCTACTGAATACGAGCAGTACTTC.

V usage is TRBV5-1 and J usage is TRBJ2-7; the D is unclear. This CDR3 has 11 amino acids. Germline V gives CDR1 SGHRS, CDR2 YFSETQ. Trimming pared 5 bases from V and 2 bases from J, leaving 5 bases between. The CDR3 spells CASSSPYEQYF. CDR3 nucleotides: TGCGCCAGCAGTAGTCCCTACGAGCAGTACTTC.

V gene TRBV6-4 combines with J gene TRBJ2-4, with TRBD1 identical over 9 bases. The CDR3 loop spans 13 amino acids. With V trimmed by 6 bases and J by 8 bases, 5 bases remained unmatched. Germline V lookup: CDR1 MRHNA, CDR2 SNTAGT. CDR3 sequence: CASRETGGDIQYF. DNA for the CDR3: TGTGCCAGCAGAGAGACAGGGGGGGACATTCAGTACTTC.

V usage is TRBV5-4 and J usage is TRBJ2-3; tentatively, D is TRBD1 (7 bases). The CDR3 runs to 17 residues. From germline, CDR1 is SGHNT and CDR2 YYREEE (reference sequence). V lost 4 bases, J lost 6 bases, and 24 bases lay in between. This CDR3 reads CASSVTRGGRGADTQYF. The CDR3 DNA follows: TGTGCCAGCAGCGTGACGAGAGGGGGCAGGGGGGCGGATACGCAGTATTTT.

This chain connects TRBV10-3 to TRBJ2-7, with 7 bases matching TRBD2. Germline values: CDR1 ENHRY, CDR2 SYGVKD. Germline trimming cut 6 bases from V and 4 bases from J; bases unmatched to any gene: 3. This CDR3 has 12 amino acids. The CDR3 here is CAISTGGYEQYF. CDR3 bases: TGTGCCATCAGCACCGGGGGGTACGAGCAGTACTTC.

This chain joins TRBV5-6 and TRBJ1-2; 8 bases are a match to TRBD1. CDR3 length: 13 residues. Germline CDR1 SGHDT, CDR2 YYEEEE. The J segment lost 7 bases and the V segment lost 4 bases, leaving 6 bases of the junction unmatched. The DNA for the CDR3 is TGTGCCAGCAGCGTGGACAGGGTGCTTGGCTACACCTTC. This codes for CASSVDRVLGYTF.

This clone has just one count. The CDR3 nucleotides are TGTGCCACCAGCAGAGACCCAAGCGGAAGCTATCAGCCCCAGCATTTT. It specifies CATSRDPSGSYQPQHF. V and J are TRBV15 and TRBJ1-5; no clear D. Germline CDR1 LNHNV, CDR2 YYDKDF (reference sequence). The CDR3 has 16 residues. Deletions cut 0 bases from V and 5 bases from J, with 14 bases between.

For the CDR3, the DNA is TGTGCCGCCACCGGACAGGGCGACAGGAATGAGCAGTTCTTC. Protein sequence: CAATGQGDRNEQFF. The chain carries TRBV7-9 and TRBJ2-1, with 8 nucleotides matching TRBD1. The V gene's germline CDR1 is SEHNR and CDR2 FQNEAQ (reference sequence). V lost 11 bases and J lost 7; bases outside the gene matches: 13. The CDR3 covers 14 residues.

The rearrangement uses TRBV27 and TRBJ1-1, with 8 bases fitting TRBD1. The germline CDR1 and CDR2 sequences are MNHEY and SMNVEV (reference sequence). The CDR3 extends over 14 amino acids. Losses at the gene ends were 3 bases for V and 3 bases for J; bases not matched to a gene: 3. The CDR3 DNA reads as TGTGCCAGCAGTTTCAGGGGGCATTACACTGAAGCTTTCTTT. Its protein product is CASSFRGHYTEAFF.

The chain joins TRBV4-2 to TRBJ2-1; D unclear. The CDR3 runs 14 residues. CDR1 is LGHNA and CDR2 is YNFKEQ in the germline V gene. The V gene lost 1 base and the J gene lost 7 bases, with 11 bases spanning the gap. DNA of the CDR3: TGTGCCAGCAGCCAAGGGAGTCTGGAGAATGAGCAGTTCTTC. It is translated as CASSQGSLENEQFF.

The V call is TRBV29-1, the J call TRBJ1-1, with 7 bases fitting TRBD1. The CDR3 is 13 residues long. V gave up 5 bases and J gave up 0 bases; unmatched junction bases: 3. From germline, CDR1 is SQVTM and CDR2 ANQGSEA. The CDR3 here is CSVLGQMNTEAFF. CDR3 nucleotide sequence: TGCAGCGTTCTGGGACAGATGAACACTGAAGCTTTCTTT.

The rearrangement joins TRBV24-1 to TRBJ2-2; 7 nucleotides agree with TRBD1. The V segment lost 9 bases and the J segment 7 bases; nucleotides outside the gene matches: 16. The germline V gene encodes CDR1 KGHDR and CDR2 SFDVKD. The CDR3 runs to 16 residues. The CDR3 DNA reads as TGTGCCACCTCCCCCGCCGGGACAGACCGTATCGGGGAGCTGTTTTTT. Protein sequence: CATSPAGTDRIGELFF.

The V call is TRBV5-1, the J call TRBJ1-2; the D gene is possibly TRBD1 (5 bases). Germline CDR1 SGHRS, CDR2 YFSETQ. There are 15 residues in the CDR3. The V and J ends lost 0 bases and 8 bases respectively, with 17 bases between them. CDR3 DNA: TGCGCCAGCAGCTTGGTCGCCCAGGGTCAGTACGGCTACACCTTC. Translating it yields CASSLVAQGQYGYTF.

CDR3 sequence reads: CASRGSGANVLTF. DNA for the CDR3: TGTGCCAGCAGGGGATCTGGGGCCAACGTCCTGACTTTC. The rearrangement joins TRBV19 to TRBJ2-6, with a possible D match to TRBD1 (6 bases). CDR3 length: 13 amino acids. Germline V CDR1 and CDR2: LNHDA, SQIVND (reference sequence). V was pared by 9 bases and J by 1 base, with 7 bases between.

The chain couples TRBV11-1 to TRBJ1-1; D possibly corresponds to TRBD1 (5 bases). V was cut by 4 bases and J by 1 base, with 10 bases left in between. The CDR3 runs 14 residues. Per germline, CDR1 SGHAT and CDR2 FQDESV (reference sequence). The CDR3 coding sequence is TGTGCCAGCAGCTCGGACACCCAGAACACTGAAGCTTTCTTT. Translated: CASSSDTQNTEAFF.

V and J are TRBV12-3 or TRBV12-4 and TRBJ2-7; a weak D match, TRBD2 (5 bases). The CDR3 has 12 amino acids. Trimming pared 4 bases from V and 7 bases from J, leaving 11 bases between. The CDR3 loop is CASSSPWREQYF. The CDR3 region has the DNA TGTGCCAGCAGTTCCCCCTGGAGGGAGCAGTACTTC.

The V call is TRBV29-1, the J call TRBJ2-1; 12 bases fit TRBD2. CDR1 SQVTM and CDR2 ANQGSEA come from the germline V gene. With V trimmed by 1 base and J by 4 bases, 2 bases remained unmatched. The CDR3 sequence is 15 residues long. The CDR3 sequence is CSVEGTSGTYNEQFF. CDR3 sequence (DNA): TGCAGCGTTGAAGGGACTAGCGGGACTTACAATGAGCAGTTCTTC.

The chain carries TRBV25-1 and TRBJ2-1; TRBD2 is a possible D gene (6 bases). Germline CDR1 MGHDK, CDR2 SYGVNS. The CDR3 is 14 residues long. Trimming removed 3 bases from V and 5 bases from J, with 11 bases in between. The CDR3 spells CASSEASADNEQFF. The CDR3 coding sequence is TGTGCCAGCAGTGAGGCTAGCGCGGACAATGAGCAGTTCTTC.

CDR3 bases: TGTGCCAGCAGCGACCCTGGCGGGGTGGGCAATGAGCAGTTCTTC. Translation gives CASSDPGGVGNEQFF. The rearrangement uses TRBV9 and TRBJ2-1; D is possibly TRBD2 (6 bases). Per the germline V gene, CDR1 is SGDLS and CDR2 is YYNGEE. V lost 3 bases to trimming and J lost 6 bases, with 16 bases between them. CDR3 size: 15 residues.

The rearrangement uses TRBV30 and TRBJ1-3, with 8 bases matching TRBD1. Per the germline V gene, CDR1 is GTSNPN and CDR2 is SVGIG (reference sequence). J lost 3 bases, V lost 6 bases, and 7 bases had no gene match. The CDR3 has 14 residues. This CDR3 reads CACPGQGFGNTIYF. The DNA of the CDR3 is TGTGCCTGTCCCGGACAGGGCTTTGGAAACACCATATATTTT.